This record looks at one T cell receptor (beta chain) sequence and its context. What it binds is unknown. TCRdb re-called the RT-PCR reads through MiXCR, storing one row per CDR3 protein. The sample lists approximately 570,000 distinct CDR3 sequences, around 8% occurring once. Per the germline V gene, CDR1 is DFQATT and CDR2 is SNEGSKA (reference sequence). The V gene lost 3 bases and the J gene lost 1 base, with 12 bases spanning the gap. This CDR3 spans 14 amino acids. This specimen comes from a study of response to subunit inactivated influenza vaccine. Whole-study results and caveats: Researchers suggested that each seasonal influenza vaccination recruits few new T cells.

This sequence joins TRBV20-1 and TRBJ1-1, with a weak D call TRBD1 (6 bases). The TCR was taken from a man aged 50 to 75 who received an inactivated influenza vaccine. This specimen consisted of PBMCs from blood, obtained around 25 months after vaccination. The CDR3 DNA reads TGCAGTGCTAGGGCGGGGGCTGCGAACACTGAAGCTTTCTTT. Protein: CSARAGAANTEAFF.